The T cell receptor (beta chain) described here comes from a study of T cell responses to AZD1222 COVID-19 vaccine. Assay: immunoSEQ multiplex PCR; the TCRdb copy retains only in-frame clones and omits some. The table records 80,000 to 90,000 clones, around 92% of them present only once. Study-wide points: Across spike, vaccine-associated CD4 TCRs were found, dominant at 160-218 and 743-854. Per reports, nearly half of all spike-specific TCRs target regions that are unmutated in variants.

The CDR3 has 13 amino acids. Germline values: CDR1 SGHRS, CDR2 YFSETQ. V was pared by 4 bases and J by 5 bases, with 10 bases between. This clone was observed once. Antigen unknown. The source material was peripheral blood, sampled on day 0 of AZD1222 vaccination. V is TRBV5-1 and J is TRBJ2-1; D is unclear. The receptor was isolated from an adult in good health. The CDR3 spells CASSPRTNNEQFF. The CDR3 coding sequence is TGCGCCAGCAGCCCCAGGACCAACAATGAGCAGTTCTTC.